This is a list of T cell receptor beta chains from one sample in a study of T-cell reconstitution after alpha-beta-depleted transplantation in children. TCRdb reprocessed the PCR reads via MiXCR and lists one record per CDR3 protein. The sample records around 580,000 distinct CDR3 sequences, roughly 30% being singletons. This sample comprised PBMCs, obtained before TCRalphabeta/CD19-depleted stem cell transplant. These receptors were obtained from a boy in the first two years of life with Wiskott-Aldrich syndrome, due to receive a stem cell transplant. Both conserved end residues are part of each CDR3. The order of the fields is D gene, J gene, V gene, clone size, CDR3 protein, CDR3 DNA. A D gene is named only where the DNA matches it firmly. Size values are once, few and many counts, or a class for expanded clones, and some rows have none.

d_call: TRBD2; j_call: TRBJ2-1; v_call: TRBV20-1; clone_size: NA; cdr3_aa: CSASALAGVGEQFF; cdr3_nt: TGCAGTGCTAGTGCCCTAGCGGGAGTTGGGGAGCAGTTCTTC
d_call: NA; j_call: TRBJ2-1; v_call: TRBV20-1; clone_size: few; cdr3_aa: CSARDKGRGNEQFF; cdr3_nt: TGCAGTGCTAGAGATAAGGGGCGAGGCAATGAGCAGTTCTTC
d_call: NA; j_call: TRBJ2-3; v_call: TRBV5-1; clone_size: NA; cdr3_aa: CASSYRHPGTDTQYF; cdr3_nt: TGCGCCAGCAGCTATAGGCACCCCGGCACAGATACGCAGTATTTT
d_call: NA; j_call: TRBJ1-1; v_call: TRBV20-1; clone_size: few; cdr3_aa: CSAPTGYWMNTEAFF; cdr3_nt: TGCAGTGCTCCCACAGGGTATTGGATGAACACTGAAGCTTTCTTT
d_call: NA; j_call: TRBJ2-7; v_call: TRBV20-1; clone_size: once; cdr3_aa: CSASAGQTYEQYF; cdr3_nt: TGCAGTGCTAGTGCGGGACAGACCTACGAGCAGTACTTC
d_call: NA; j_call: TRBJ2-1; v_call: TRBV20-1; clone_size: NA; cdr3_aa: CSFGPVSSNEQFF; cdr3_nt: TGCAGTTTCGGGCCGGTTTCCTCCAATGAGCAGTTCTTC
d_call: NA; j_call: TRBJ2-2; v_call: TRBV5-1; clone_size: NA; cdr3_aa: CASSKRDSGNTGELFF; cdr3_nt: TGCGCCAGCAGCAAGAGGGATAGCGGAAACACCGGGGAGCTGTTTTTT
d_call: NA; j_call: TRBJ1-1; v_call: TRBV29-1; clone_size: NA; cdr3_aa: CSVETGSRTEAFF; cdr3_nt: TGCAGCGTTGAAACAGGATCGCGCACTGAAGCTTTCTTT
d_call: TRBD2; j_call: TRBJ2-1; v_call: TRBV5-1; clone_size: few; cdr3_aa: CASSPIPTSGRDNEQFF; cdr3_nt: TGCGCCAGCAGCCCCATACCTACTAGCGGGAGGGATAATGAGCAGTTCTTC
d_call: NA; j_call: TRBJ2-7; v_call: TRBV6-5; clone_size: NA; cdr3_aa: CASSLIARPSEQYF; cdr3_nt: TGTGCCAGCAGTTTGATCGCGAGGCCAAGCGAGCAGTACTTC
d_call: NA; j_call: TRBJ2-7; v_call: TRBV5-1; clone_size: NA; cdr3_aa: CASSLDLDGYEQYF; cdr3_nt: TGCGCCAGCAGCTTGGACCTGGACGGCTACGAGCAGTACTTC
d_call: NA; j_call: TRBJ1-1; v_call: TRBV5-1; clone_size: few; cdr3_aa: CASSYQGPEAFF; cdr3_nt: TGCGCCAGCAGCTACCAGGGGCCTGAAGCTTTCTTT
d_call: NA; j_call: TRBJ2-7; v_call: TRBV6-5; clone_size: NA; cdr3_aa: CASSSHEKIDVTQYF; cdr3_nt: TGTGCCAGCAGTTCTCACGAGAAAATTGACGTGACGCAGTACTTC
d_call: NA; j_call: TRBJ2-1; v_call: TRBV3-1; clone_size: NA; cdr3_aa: CASSHYGTDNEQFF; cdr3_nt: TGTGCCAGCAGCCACTACGGGACTGACAATGAGCAGTTCTTC
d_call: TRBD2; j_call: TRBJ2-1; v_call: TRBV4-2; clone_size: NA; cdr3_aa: CASSPRLAGVHNEQFF; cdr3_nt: TGTGCCAGCAGCCCCCGACTAGCGGGGGTACACAATGAGCAGTTCTTC
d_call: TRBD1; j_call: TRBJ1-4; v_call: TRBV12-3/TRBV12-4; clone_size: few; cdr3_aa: CASSHGQVEKLFF; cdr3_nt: TGTGCCAGCAGCCATGGACAGGTGGAAAAACTGTTTTTT
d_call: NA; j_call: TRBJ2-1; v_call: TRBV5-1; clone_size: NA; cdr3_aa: CASSLVVGQGFNEQFF; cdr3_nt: TGCGCCAGCAGCTTGGTGGTCGGTCAGGGTTTCAATGAGCAGTTCTTC